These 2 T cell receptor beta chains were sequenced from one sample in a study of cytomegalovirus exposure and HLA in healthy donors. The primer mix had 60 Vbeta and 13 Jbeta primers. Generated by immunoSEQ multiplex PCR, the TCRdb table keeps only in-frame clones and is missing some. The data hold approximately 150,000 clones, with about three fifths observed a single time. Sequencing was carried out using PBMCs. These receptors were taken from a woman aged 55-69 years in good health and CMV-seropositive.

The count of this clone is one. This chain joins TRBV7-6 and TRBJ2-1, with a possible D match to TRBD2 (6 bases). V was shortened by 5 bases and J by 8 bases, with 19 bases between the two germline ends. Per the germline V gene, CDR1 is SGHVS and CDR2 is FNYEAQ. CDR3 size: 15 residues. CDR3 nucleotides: TGTGCCAGCAGCAGGGCCGGGACTTCGTCGGATGAGCAGTTCTTC. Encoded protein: CASSRAGTSSDEQFF.

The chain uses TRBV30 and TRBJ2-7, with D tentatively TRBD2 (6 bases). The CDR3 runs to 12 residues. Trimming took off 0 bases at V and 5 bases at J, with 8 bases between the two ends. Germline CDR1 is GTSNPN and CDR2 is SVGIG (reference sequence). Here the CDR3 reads CAWSVSGDEQYF. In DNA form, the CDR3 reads TGTGCCTGGAGTGTCTCGGGGGACGAGCAGTACTTC.